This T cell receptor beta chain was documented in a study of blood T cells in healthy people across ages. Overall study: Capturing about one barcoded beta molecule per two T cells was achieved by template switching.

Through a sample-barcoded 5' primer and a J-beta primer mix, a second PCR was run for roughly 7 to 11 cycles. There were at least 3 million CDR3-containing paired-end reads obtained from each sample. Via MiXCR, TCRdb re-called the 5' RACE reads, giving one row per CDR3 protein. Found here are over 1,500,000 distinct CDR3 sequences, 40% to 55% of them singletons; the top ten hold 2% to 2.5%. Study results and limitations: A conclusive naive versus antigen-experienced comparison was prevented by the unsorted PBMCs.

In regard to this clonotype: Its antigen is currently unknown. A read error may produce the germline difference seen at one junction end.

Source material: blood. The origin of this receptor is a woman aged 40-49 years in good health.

The CDR3: CASSNPGQYSGASVLTF. CDR3 nucleotide sequence: TGCGCCAGCAGCAATCCGGGACAGTACTCTGGGGCCAGCGTCCTGACTTTC. The genes are TRBV5-1 and TRBJ2-6; 7 bases map to TRBD1. The CDR3 has 17 residues. From germline, CDR1 is SGHRS and CDR2 YFSETQ.